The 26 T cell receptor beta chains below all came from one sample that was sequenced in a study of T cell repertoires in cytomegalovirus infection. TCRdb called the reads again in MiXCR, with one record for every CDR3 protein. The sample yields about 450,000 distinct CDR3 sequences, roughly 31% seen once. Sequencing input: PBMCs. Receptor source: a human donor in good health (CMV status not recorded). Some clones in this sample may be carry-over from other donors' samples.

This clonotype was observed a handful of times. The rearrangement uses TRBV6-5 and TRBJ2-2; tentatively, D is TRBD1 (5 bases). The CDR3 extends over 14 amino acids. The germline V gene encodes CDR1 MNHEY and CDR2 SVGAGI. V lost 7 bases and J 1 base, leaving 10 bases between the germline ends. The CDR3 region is CASTTDRNTGELFF. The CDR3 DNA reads TGTGCCAGCACCACCGACAGGAACACCGGGGAGCTGTTTTTT.

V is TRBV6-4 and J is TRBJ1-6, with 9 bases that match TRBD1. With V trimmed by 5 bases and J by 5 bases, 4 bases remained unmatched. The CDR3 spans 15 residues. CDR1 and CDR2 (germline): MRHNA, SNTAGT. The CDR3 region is CASSLGQGDNSPLHF. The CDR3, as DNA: TGTGCCAGCAGTCTGGGACAGGGCGATAATTCACCCCTCCACTTT.

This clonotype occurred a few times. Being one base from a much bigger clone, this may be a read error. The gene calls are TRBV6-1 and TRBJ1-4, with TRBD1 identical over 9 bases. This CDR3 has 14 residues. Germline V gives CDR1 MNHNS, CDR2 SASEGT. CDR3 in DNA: TGTGTCAGCAGTGAAGGACAGGGGTTTGAAAAACTGTTTTTT. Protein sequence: CVSSEGQGFEKLFF.

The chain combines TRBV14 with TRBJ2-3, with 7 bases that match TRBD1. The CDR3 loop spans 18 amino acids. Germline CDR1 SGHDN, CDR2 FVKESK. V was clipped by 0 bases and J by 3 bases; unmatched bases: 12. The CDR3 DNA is TGTGCCAGCAGCCAAGATTGGGCGAGGGGGCGGATGACAGATACGCAGTATTTT. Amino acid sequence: CASSQDWARGRMTDTQYF.

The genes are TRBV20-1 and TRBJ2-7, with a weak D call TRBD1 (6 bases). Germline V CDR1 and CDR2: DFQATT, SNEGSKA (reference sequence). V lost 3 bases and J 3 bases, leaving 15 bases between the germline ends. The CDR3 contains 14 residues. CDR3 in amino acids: CSARAGERVYEQYF. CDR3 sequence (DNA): TGCAGTGCTAGGGCAGGGGAAAGGGTCTACGAGCAGTACTTC.

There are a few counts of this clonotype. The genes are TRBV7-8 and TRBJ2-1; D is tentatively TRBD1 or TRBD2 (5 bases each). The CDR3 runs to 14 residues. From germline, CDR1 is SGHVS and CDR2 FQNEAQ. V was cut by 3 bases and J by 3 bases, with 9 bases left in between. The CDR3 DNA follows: TGTGCCAGCAGCTTCCGGGACGGCTACAATGAGCAGTTCTTC. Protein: CASSFRDGYNEQFF.

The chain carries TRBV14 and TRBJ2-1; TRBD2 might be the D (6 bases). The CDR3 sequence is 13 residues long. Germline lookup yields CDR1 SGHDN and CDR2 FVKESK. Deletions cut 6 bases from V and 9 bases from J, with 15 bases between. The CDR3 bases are TGTGCCAGCAGTTGGGACTCCCTAGGTGAGCAGTTCTTC. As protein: CASSWDSLGEQFF.

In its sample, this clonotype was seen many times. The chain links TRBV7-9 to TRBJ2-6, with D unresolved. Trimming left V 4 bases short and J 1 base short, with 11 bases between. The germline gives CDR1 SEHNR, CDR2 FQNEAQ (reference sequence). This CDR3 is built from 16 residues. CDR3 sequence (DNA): TGTGCCAGCAGCTGGCCTGGGGTTTCTGGGGCCAACGTCCTGACTTTC. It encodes CASSWPGVSGANVLTF.

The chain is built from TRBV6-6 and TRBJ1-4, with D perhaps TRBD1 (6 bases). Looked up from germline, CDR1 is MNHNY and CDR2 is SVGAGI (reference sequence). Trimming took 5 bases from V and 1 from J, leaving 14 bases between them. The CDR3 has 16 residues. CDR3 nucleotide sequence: TGTGCCAGCAGTGTCATGGGGGGACAAACTAATGAAAAACTGTTTTTT. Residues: CASSVMGGQTNEKLFF.

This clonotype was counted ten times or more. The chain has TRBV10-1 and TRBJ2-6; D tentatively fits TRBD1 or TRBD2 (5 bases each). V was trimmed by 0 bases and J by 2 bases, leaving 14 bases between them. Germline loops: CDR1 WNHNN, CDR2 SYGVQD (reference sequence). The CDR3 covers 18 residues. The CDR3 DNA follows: TGCGCCAGCAGTGAGTCGAGGGGTAGCGCGGCTGGGGCCAACGTCCTGACTTTC. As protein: CASSESRGSAAGANVLTF.

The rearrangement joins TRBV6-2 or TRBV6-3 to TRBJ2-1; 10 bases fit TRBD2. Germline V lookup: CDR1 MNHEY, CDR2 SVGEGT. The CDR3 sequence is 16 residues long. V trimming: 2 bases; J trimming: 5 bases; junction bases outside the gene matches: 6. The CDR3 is CASSYELAGVNNEQFF. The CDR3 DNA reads TGTGCCAGCAGTTACGAGCTAGCGGGGGTGAACAATGAGCAGTTCTTC.

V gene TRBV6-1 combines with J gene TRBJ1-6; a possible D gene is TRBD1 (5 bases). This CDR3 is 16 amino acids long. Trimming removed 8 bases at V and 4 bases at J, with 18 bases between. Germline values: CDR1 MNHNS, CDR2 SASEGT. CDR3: CASQPTGTFYNSPLHF. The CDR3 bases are TGTGCCAGCCAACCCACAGGAACCTTTTATAATTCACCCCTCCACTTT.

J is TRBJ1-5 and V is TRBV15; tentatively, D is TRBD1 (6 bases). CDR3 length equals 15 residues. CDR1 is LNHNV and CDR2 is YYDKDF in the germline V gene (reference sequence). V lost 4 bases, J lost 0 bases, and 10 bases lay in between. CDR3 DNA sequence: TGTGCCACCAGCAAGACAGGTCATAGCAATCAGCCCCAGCATTTT. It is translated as CATSKTGHSNQPQHF. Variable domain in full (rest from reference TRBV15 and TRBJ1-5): DAMVIQNPRYQVTQFGKPVTLSCSQTLNHNVMYWYQQKSSQAPKLLFHYYDKDFNNEADTPDNFQSRRPNTSFCFLDIRSPGLGDTAMYLCATSKTGHSNQPQHFGDGTRLSIL.

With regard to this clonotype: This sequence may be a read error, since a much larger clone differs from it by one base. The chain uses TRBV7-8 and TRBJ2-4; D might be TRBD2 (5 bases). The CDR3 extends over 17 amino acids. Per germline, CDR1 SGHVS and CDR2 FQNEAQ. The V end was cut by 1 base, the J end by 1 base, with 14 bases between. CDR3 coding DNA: TGTGCCAGCAGCTTAGGAGGGTTTGGGTTCGCCAAAAACATTCAGTACTTC. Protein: CASSLGGFGFAKNIQYF.

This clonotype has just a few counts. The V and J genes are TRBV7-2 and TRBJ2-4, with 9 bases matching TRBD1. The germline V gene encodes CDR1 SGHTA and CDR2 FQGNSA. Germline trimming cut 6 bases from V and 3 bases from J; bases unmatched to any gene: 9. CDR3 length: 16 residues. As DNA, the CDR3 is TGTGCCAGCAGGCTCACAGGGGGCCAGGGCAAAAACATTCAGTACTTC. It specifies CASRLTGGQGKNIQYF.

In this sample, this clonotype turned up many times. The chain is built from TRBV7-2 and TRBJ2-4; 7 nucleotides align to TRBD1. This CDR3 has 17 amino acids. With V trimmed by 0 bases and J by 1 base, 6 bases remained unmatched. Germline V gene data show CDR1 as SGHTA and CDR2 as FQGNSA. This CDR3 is CASSLALAGGAKNIQYF. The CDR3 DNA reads TGTGCCAGCAGCTTAGCGCTGGCAGGGGGTGCCAAAAACATTCAGTACTTC.

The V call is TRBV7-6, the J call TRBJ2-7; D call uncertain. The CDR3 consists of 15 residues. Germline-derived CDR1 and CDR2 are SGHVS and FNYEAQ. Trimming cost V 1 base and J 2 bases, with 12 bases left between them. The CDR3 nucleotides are TGTGCCAGCAGCTTAGAGCCAGAAACCGCCTACGAGCAGTACTTC. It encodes CASSLEPETAYEQYF.

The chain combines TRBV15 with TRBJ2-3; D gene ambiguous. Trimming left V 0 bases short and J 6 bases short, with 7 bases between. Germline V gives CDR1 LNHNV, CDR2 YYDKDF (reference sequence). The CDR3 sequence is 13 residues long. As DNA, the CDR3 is TGTGCCACCAGCAGAGATGTCGCGGATACGCAGTATTTT. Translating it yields CATSRDVADTQYF.

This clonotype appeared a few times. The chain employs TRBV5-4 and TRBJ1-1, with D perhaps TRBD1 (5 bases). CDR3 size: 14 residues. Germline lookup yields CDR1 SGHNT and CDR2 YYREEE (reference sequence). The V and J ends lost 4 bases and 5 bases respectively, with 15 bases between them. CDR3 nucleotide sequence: TGTGCCAGCAGCCATAAAGGGGATATGACTGAAGCTTTCTTT. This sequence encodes CASSHKGDMTEAFF.

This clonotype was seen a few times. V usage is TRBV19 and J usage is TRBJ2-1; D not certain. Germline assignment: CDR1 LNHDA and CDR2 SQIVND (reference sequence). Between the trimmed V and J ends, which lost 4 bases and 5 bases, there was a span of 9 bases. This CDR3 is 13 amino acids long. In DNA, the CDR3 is TGTGCCAGTAGTACAAACCGAGACAATGAGCAGTTCTTC. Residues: CASSTNRDNEQFF.

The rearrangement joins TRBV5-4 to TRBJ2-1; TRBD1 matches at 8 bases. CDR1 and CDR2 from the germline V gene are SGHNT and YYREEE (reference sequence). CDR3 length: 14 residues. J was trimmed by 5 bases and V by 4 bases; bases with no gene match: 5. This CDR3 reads CASSHRDRNNEQFF. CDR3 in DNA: TGTGCCAGCAGCCACCGGGACAGGAACAATGAGCAGTTCTTC.

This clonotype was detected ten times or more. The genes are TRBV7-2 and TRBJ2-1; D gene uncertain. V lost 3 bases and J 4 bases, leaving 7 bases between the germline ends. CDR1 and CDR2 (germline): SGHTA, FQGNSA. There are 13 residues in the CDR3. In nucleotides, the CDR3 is TGTGCCAGCAGCTTCGGACGGTACAATGAGCAGTTCTTC. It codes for CASSFGRYNEQFF.

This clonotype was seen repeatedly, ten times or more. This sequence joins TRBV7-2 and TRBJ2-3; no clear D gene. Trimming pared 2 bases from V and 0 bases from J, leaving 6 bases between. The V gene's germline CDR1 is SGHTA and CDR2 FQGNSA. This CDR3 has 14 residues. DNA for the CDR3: TGTGCCAGCAGCTTAAGATCTAGCACAGATACGCAGTATTTT. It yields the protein CASSLRSSTDTQYF. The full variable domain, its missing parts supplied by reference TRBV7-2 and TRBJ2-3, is GAGVSQSPSNKVTEKGKDVELRCDPISGHTALYWYRQSLGQGLEFLIYFQGNSAPDKSGLPSDRFSAERTGGSVSTLTIQRTQQEDSAVYLCASSLRSSTDTQYFGPGTRLTVL.

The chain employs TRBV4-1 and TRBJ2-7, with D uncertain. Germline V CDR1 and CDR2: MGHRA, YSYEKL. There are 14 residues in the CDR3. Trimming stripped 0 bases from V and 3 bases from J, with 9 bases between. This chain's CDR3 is CASSQDRLNYEQYF. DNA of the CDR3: TGCGCCAGCAGCCAAGACAGGCTGAACTACGAGCAGTACTTC.

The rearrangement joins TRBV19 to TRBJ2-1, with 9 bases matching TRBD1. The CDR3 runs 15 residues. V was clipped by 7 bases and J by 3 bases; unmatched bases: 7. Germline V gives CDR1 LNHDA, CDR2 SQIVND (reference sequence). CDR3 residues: CASTGDRAFYNEQFF. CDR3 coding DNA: TGTGCCAGTACTGGGGACAGGGCTTTCTACAATGAGCAGTTCTTC.

The CDR3 reads CASRDRPYEQYF. The DNA for the CDR3 is TGTGCCAGCAGGGACAGGCCCTACGAGCAGTACTTC. The chain couples TRBV2 to TRBJ2-7; 7 bases align to TRBD1. Germline CDR1 SNHLY, CDR2 FYNNEI. Trimming cost V 6 bases and J 2 bases; bases outside gene matches: 1. The CDR3 is 12 amino acids.